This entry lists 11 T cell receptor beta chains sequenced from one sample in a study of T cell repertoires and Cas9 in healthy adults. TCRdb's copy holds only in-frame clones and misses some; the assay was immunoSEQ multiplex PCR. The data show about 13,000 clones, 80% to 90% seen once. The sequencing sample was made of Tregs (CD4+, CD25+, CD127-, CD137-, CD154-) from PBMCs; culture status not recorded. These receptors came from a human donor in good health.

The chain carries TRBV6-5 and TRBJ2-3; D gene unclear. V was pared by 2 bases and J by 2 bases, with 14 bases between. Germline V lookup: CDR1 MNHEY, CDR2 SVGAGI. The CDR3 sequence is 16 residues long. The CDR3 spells CASSYIFGPPTDTQYF. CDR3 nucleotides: TGTGCCAGCAGTTACATTTTTGGACCCCCCACAGATACGCAGTATTTT.

The CDR3 nucleotides are TGTGCCAGCAGTGAAGACAGGGGCAACTACAATGAGCAGTTCTTC. It codes for CASSEDRGNYNEQFF. This chain links TRBV2 with TRBJ2-1; 7 nucleotides agree with TRBD1. Trimming removed 1 base from V and 3 bases from J; junction bases left unmatched: 3. Germline V lookup: CDR1 SNHLY, CDR2 FYNNEI. This CDR3 is 15 amino acids long.

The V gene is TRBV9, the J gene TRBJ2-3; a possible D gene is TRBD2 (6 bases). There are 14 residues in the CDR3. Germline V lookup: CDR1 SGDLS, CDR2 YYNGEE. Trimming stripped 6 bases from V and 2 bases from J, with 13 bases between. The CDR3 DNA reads TGTGCCAGCAACTCGGGACTTTTCACAGATACGCAGTATTTT. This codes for CASNSGLFTDTQYF.

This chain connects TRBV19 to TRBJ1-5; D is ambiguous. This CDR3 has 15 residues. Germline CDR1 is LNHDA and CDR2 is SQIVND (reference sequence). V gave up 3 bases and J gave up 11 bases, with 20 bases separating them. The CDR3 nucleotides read TGTGCCAGTAGTATCCCGGCGACGGCTGGGAAGACCCAGCATTTT. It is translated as CASSIPATAGKTQHF.

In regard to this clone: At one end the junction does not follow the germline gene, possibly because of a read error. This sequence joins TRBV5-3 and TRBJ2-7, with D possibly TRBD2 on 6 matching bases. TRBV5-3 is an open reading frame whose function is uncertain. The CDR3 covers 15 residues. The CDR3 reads CASSSSGTPAGEQYF. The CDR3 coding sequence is TGTGCCAGCAGCTCGTCCGGGACCCCCGCGGGGGAGCAGTACTTC.

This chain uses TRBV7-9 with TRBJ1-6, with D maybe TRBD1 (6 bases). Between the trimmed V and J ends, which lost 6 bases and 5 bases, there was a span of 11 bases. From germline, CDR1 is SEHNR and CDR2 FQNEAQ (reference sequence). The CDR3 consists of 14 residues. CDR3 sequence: CASSRDRNNSPLHF. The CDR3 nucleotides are TGTGCCAGCAGTCGTGACAGGAATAATTCACCCCTCCACTTT.

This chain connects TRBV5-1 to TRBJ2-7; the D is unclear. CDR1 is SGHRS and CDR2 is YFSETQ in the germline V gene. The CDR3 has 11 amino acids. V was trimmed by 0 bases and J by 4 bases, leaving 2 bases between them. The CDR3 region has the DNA TGCGCCAGCAGCTTGGGGTACGAGCAGTACGTC. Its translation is CASSLGYEQYV.

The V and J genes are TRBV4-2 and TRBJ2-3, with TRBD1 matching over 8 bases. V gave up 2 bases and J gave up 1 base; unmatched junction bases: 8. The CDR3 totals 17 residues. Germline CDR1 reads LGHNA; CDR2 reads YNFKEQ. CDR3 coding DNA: TGTGCCAGCAGCCAACATCCGCCGGACAGGGGCACAGATACGCAGTATTTT. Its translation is CASSQHPPDRGTDTQYF.

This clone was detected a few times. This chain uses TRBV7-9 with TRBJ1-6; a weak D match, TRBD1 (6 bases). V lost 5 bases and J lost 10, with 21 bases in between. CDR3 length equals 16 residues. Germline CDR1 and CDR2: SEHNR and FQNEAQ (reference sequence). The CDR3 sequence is CASSPGVGGEGSPLHF. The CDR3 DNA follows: TGTGCCAGCAGCCCAGGGGTCGGTGGAGAGGGATCACCCCTCCACTTT.

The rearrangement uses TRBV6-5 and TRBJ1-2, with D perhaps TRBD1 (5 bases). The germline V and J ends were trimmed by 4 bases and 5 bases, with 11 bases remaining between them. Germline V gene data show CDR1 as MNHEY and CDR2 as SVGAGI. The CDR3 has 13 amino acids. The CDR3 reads CASSWAREYGYTF. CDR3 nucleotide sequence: TGTGCCAGCAGTTGGGCCAGGGAGTATGGCTACACCTTC.

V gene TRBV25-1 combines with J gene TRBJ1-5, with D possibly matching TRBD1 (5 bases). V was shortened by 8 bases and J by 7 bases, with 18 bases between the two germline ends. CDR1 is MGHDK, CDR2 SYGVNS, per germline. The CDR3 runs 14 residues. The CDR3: CASSDTRGMQPQHF. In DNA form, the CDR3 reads TGTGCCAGCTCGGACACCCGGGGGATGCAGCCCCAGCATTTT.